Shown below are 17 T cell receptor beta chains from a single sample sequenced in a study of blood T cell repertoires in COVID-19 (TCRdb year 2020). Preparation of the library involved the immunoSEQ multiplex PCR assay. TCRdb provides this immuneACCESS table in a form limited to in-frame rearrangements. Some clones are lacking; in checked studies, under half of them reflect an unresolved V gene, and why the rest are absent is not known. The sample contains about 170,000 clones, 80% to 90% of them found a single time. The top ten clones comprise around 15% of the sample. Sequencing was carried out using peripheral blood. These receptors were collected from a woman aged 65 to 85 with COVID-19, enrolled during active disease.

The chain employs TRBV6-6 and TRBJ2-3; tentative D call: TRBD1 (6 bases). V lost 0 bases to trimming and J lost 5 bases, with 15 bases between them. The CDR3 totals 16 residues. In germline, CDR1 is MNHNY, CDR2 SVGAGI (reference sequence). The chain's CDR3 is CASSYSLGRGIDTQYF. CDR3 DNA: TGTGCCAGCAGTTACTCGTTGGGCAGGGGAATAGATACGCAGTATTTT.

This chain connects TRBV30 to TRBJ1-3; 9 bases align to TRBD1. Trimming took 5 bases from V and 2 from J; bases not matched to a gene: 4. The CDR3 has 14 residues. CDR1 GTSNPN and CDR2 SVGIG come from the germline V gene (reference sequence). CDR3 sequence: CAWGTGPPGNTIYF. The CDR3 DNA sequence: TGTGCCTGGGGGACAGGGCCCCCTGGAAACACCATATATTTT.

V is TRBV6-5 and J is TRBJ2-1, with 9 bases matching TRBD2. With V trimmed by 0 bases and J by 4 bases, 4 bases remained unmatched. The germline V gene encodes CDR1 MNHEY and CDR2 SVGAGI. There are 16 residues in the CDR3. CDR3 loop: CASSYSKTSGYNEQFF. The CDR3 DNA follows: TGTGCCAGCAGTTACTCGAAGACTAGCGGATACAATGAGCAGTTCTTC.

Turning to this clone: Compared with germline, one end of the junction differs, possibly owing to a read error. J is TRBJ2-6 and V is TRBV7-2, with 7 nucleotides matching TRBD1. This CDR3 spans 16 amino acids. CDR1 SGHTA and CDR2 FQGNSA come from the germline V gene. The CDR3 loop is CASTLPQGSGANVLTF. The CDR3 nucleotides read TGTGCCAGCACCTTACCACAGGGGTCCGGGGCCAACGTCCTGACTTTC.

This chain joins TRBV1 and TRBJ1-2; no DNA check was done on the table's D call, TRBD1. TRBV1 constitutes a pseudogene. The CDR3 loop spans 15 amino acids. The CDR3 sequence is CTSSPGQGPNYGYTF. CDR3 bases: TGCACCAGCAGCCCAGGACAGGGACCTAACTATGGCTACACCTTC.

The chain has TRBV28 and TRBJ1-3; possible D gene TRBD1, 6 bases. In germline, CDR1 is MDHEN, CDR2 SYDVKM. The CDR3 extends over 15 amino acids. The germline V and J ends were trimmed by 5 bases and 5 bases, with 16 bases remaining between them. The CDR3 is CASSPQGEGRNTIYF. CDR3 bases: TGTGCCAGCAGTCCACAGGGTGAAGGAAGAAACACCATATATTTT.

The chain has TRBV11-2 and TRBJ2-3; D is ambiguous. Germline V lookup: CDR1 SGHAT, CDR2 FQNNGV. The germline V and J ends were trimmed by 5 bases and 5 bases, with 5 bases remaining between them. The CDR3 extends over 11 amino acids. CDR3 bases: TGTGCCAGCAGCATCAGAGATACGCAGTATTTT. It translates to CASSIRDTQYF.

The J gene is TRBJ1-5, the V gene TRBV12-5; TRBD1 might be the D (6 bases). The CDR3 extends over 14 amino acids. V gave up 1 base and J gave up 8 bases, with 12 bases separating them. Germline V gives CDR1 LGHNT, CDR2 FRNRAP. The CDR3 sequence: CASGLGDNREPQHF. In nucleotides, the CDR3 is TGTGCTAGTGGTTTGGGGGACAACAGGGAGCCCCAGCATTTT.

The chain links TRBV7-2 to TRBJ2-7; D is perhaps TRBD2 (6 bases). The CDR3 is made up of 15 amino acids. Germline CDR1 SGHTA, CDR2 FQGNSA. Deletions cut 3 bases from V and 4 bases from J, with 16 bases between. CDR3 DNA: TGTGCCAGCAGCTTCCCGGGGCGGGATGGTTACGAGCAGTACTTC. Amino acids: CASSFPGRDGYEQYF.

This chain connects TRBV24-1 to TRBJ1-2, with TRBD1 identical over 9 bases. The germline gives CDR1 KGHDR, CDR2 SFDVKD. The CDR3 extends over 12 amino acids. The V and J ends lost 5 bases and 9 bases, in that order; junction bases with no gene match: 3. This chain's CDR3 is CATSGGQGSYTF. As DNA, the CDR3 is TGTGCCACCAGTGGCGGACAGGGGAGCTACACCTTC.

This clone was seen a handful of times. The chain is built from TRBV28 and TRBJ1-4; TRBD1 might be the D (5 bases). Germline V gene lookup returns CDR1 MDHEN and CDR2 SYDVKM. V lost 1 base and J lost 11, with 14 bases in between. This CDR3 is 14 amino acids long. The DNA of the CDR3 is TGTGCCAGCAGTTTATTTCAGGGTTCGCAGAAACTGTTTTTT. Translating gives CASSLFQGSQKLFF.

CDR3 DNA sequence: TGTGCCAGCAGCTTGGCCGCATTAGTCGGAGGGCAGTTCTTC. Its translation is CASSLAALVGGQFF. The chain couples TRBV5-4 to TRBJ2-1; the D gene is possibly TRBD2 (5 bases). The CDR3 is 14 amino acids. Trimming stripped 0 bases from V and 12 bases from J, with 16 bases between. Germline CDR1 is SGHNT and CDR2 is YYREEE (reference sequence).

This clone occurred a few times. V gene TRBV7-3 combines with J gene TRBJ2-1; TRBD1 might be the D (6 bases). Germline V CDR1 and CDR2: SGHTA, FQGTGA. Between the trimmed V and J ends, which lost 5 bases and 7 bases, there was a span of 15 bases. The CDR3 is 14 amino acids. The CDR3 is CASSKPPQGNEQFF. The CDR3 DNA reads TGTGCCAGCAGCAAGCCACCCCAGGGGAATGAGCAGTTCTTC. Filled out from reference TRBV7-3 and TRBJ2-1, the complete variable domain reads GAGVSQTPSNKVTEKGKYVELRCDPISGHTALYWYRQSLGQGPEFLIYFQGTGAADDSGLPNDRFFAVRPEGSVSTLKIQRTERGDSAVYLCASSKPPQGNEQFFGPGTRLTVL.

V gene TRBV19 combines with J gene TRBJ1-4, with D perhaps TRBD1 (5 bases). Germline CDR1 LNHDA, CDR2 SQIVND (reference sequence). The CDR3 is 14 amino acids. V gave up 9 bases and J gave up 1 base, with 12 bases separating them. Here the CDR3 reads CASKSRETNEKLFF. DNA for the CDR3: TGTGCCAGCAAATCCAGGGAAACTAATGAAAAACTGTTTTTT.

The rearrangement uses TRBV30 and TRBJ2-5, with D maybe TRBD1 (6 bases). The V gene's germline CDR1 is GTSNPN and CDR2 SVGIG (reference sequence). The V end was cut by 4 bases, the J end by 5 bases, with 17 bases between. The CDR3 has 14 amino acids. The CDR3 nucleotides are TGTGCCTGGAACACGGCAGGGGTTGGGGAGACCCAGTACTTC. Its protein product is CAWNTAGVGETQYF.

This chain links TRBV19 with TRBJ1-1; D is possibly TRBD1 (5 bases). V was shortened by 7 bases and J by 4 bases, with 10 bases between the two germline ends. The CDR3 sequence is 12 residues long. Per germline, CDR1 LNHDA and CDR2 SQIVND (reference sequence). This CDR3 is CASTAGLTEAFF. The CDR3 DNA reads TGTGCCAGTACGGCGGGGCTCACTGAAGCTTTCTTT.

The CDR3 loop reads CASSEARVGYTF. Written as DNA, the CDR3 is TGTGCCAGCAGTGAAGCGAGGGTCGGCTACACCTTC. This chain connects TRBV2 to TRBJ1-2; no reliable D call. In germline, CDR1 is SNHLY, CDR2 FYNNEI. Between the trimmed V and J ends, which lost 0 bases and 8 bases, there was a span of 7 bases. This CDR3 comprises 12 residues. The full variable domain, in which reference TRBV2 and TRBJ1-2 provide the parts outside the CDR3, is EPEVTQTPSHQVTQMGQEVILRCVPISNHLYFYWYRQILGQKVEFLVSFYNNEISEKSEIFDDQFSVERPDGSNFTLKIRSTKLEDSAMYFCASSEARVGYTFGSGTRLTVV.